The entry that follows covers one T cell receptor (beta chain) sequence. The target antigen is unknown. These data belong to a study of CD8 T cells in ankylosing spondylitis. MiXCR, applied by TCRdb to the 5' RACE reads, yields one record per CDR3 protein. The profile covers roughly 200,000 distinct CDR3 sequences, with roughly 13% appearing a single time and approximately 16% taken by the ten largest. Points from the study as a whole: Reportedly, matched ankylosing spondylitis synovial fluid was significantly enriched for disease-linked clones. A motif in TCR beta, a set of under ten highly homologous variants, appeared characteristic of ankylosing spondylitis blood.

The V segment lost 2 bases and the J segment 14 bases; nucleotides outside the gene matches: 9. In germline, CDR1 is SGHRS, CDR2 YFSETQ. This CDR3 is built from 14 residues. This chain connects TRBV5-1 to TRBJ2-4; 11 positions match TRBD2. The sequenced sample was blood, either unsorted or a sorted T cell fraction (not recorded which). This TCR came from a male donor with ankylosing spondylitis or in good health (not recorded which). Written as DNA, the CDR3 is TGCGCCAGCAGCTTTCTAGCGGGGGGAAACCGGAAGTACTTC. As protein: CASSFLAGGNRKYF.